This is a list of T cell receptor beta chains from one sample in a study of blood T cell repertoires in COVID-19. The assay was immunoSEQ multiplex PCR, and TCRdb's table has in-frame clones only and misses some. The profile shows about 400,000 clones, about nine tenths of them singletons. Sequencing was carried out using peripheral blood. These receptors all stem from a young woman with active or convalescent COVID-19. Both conserved end residues are trimmed from each CDR3. Fields, in order: J gene, V gene, CDR3 protein.

J: TRBJ1-2; V: TRBV29-1; CDR3: SVLAGGTFGYT
J: TRBJ2-1; V: TRBV5-1; CDR3: ASSSKITSGGDNEQF
J: TRBJ1-2; V: TRBV3-1/TRBV3-2; CDR3: ASSQSRTVGYT
J: TRBJ1-5; V: TRBV6-1; CDR3: ASSETQPQH
J: TRBJ1-1; V: TRBV10-1; CDR3: ASSGPQKTEAF
J: TRBJ1-5; V: TRBV5-8; CDR3: ASSRGADRGNQPQH
J: TRBJ1-5; V: TRBV5-6; CDR3: ASSYRTGNQPQH
J: TRBJ1-1; V: TRBV19; CDR3: ASSILDNQAF
J: TRBJ2-7; V: TRBV9; CDR3: ASSVDLTSGRQYEQY
J: TRBJ2-1; V: TRBV20-1; CDR3: SASKLVGATYNEQF
J: TRBJ1-1; V: TRBV12-3/TRBV12-4; CDR3: ASTLRTGPAF
J: TRBJ2-6; V: TRBV5-5; CDR3: ASSLSWRDLNISGANVLT
J: TRBJ1-2; V: TRBV7-2; CDR3: ASSPTKQGIGYT
J: TRBJ1-5; V: TRBV6-5; CDR3: ASRLVQGSNQPQH
J: TRBJ2-1; V: TRBV5-4; CDR3: ASSSLSGKNYNEQF
J: TRBJ2-3; V: TRBV27; CDR3: ASTLADTDTQY
J: TRBJ2-2; V: TRBV10-3; CDR3: AISDGLAGLNTGELF
J: TRBJ1-2; V: TRBV29-1; CDR3: SVEGGYPLGYT
J: TRBJ1-1; V: TRBV18; CDR3: ASSQGHSRETEAF
J: TRBJ2-7; V: TRBV7-9; CDR3: ASSLGPSSYEQY
J: TRBJ1-2; V: TRBV27; CDR3: ASRGTGGNLGGYT
J: TRBJ2-1; V: TRBV5-1; CDR3: ASSGSGTHYNEQF
J: TRBJ2-3; V: TRBV9; CDR3: ASSPWTGGLIPDTQY
J: TRBJ1-3; V: TRBV2; CDR3: ASSDGISGNTIY
J: TRBJ2-1; V: TRBV27; CDR3: ASSLYNEQF
J: TRBJ2-2; V: TRBV25-1; CDR3: ASSEGTGNTGELF
J: TRBJ1-1; V: TRBV5-1; CDR3: ASSLAGGLNTEAF
J: TRBJ1-1; V: TRBV13; CDR3: ASSPPGLEAF
J: TRBJ2-7; V: TRBV6-5; CDR3: ASGYGGEGDEQY
J: TRBJ2-1; V: TRBV4-1; CDR3: ASSQGEGVIYNEQF
J: TRBJ1-1; V: TRBV25-1; CDR3: ASSRDTFFGAF
J: TRBJ2-3; V: TRBV28; CDR3: ASSKGAIGTDTQY